Listed here are 20 T cell receptor beta chains from one sample, sequenced in a study of T cells in Graves' hyperthyroidism and ophthalmopathy. Amplified TCR beta CDR3 regions came from RNA transcripts. The HTBI primer set served for first-round RT-PCR of the TCR CDR3. TCRdb processed the multiplex PCR reads anew with MiXCR; each CDR3 protein has one entry. Of 350,000 or so distinct CDR3 sequences in the sample, approximately 18% are singletons; the top ten hold around 47%. Sequencing input: blood. The receptors originated from a woman in her 50s with Graves' hyperthyroidism.

Ten or more counts support this clonotype. The CDR3 coding sequence is TGTGCCAGCAGTTTCGACTCCCTGGGGGCAGATACGCAGTATTTT. This translates into CASSFDSLGADTQYF. The chain recombines TRBV12-3 or TRBV12-4 with TRBJ2-3; D is tentatively TRBD1 or TRBD2 (5 bases each). Deletions cut 3 bases from V and 4 bases from J, with 14 bases between. The CDR3 runs 15 residues.

The sample holds a few counts of this clonotype. The rearrangement joins TRBV7-2 to TRBJ2-3; TRBD2 might be the D (6 bases). From germline, CDR1 is SGHTA and CDR2 FQGNSA. This CDR3 contains 12 residues. The V gene lost 5 bases and the J gene lost 8 bases, with 11 bases spanning the gap. The CDR3 DNA follows: TGTGCCAGCAGCGTGACAGCGGGTACGCAGTATTTT. Translated: CASSVTAGTQYF.

This clonotype was recorded many times. This chain uses TRBV6-1 with TRBJ2-5, with D hard to call. Germline CDR1 is MNHNS and CDR2 is SASEGT. CDR3 size: 20 residues. V lost 2 bases and J lost 0, with 25 bases in between. The CDR3, as DNA: TGTGCCAGCAGTGAATCGTTTCTGGTTTCAATCGGGCTGTACCAAGAGACCCAGTACTTC. As protein: CASSESFLVSIGLYQETQYF.

This clonotype has only one observation. A much larger clone differs by one base, so this may be a read error. The V and J genes are TRBV4-1 and TRBJ2-3; 7 nucleotides line up with TRBD1. The CDR3 runs 15 residues. Germline values: CDR1 MGHRA, CDR2 YSYEKL. CDR3 DNA: TGCGCCGGCAGCCAACACAGGGGACCCACAGATACGCAGTATTTT. Translating it yields CAGSQHRGPTDTQYF.

This clonotype was recorded a few times. CDR3 region: CASSFFGGGDNEQFF. CDR3 in DNA: TGTGCCAGCAGCTTTTTCGGGGGGGGGGACAATGAGCAGTTCTTC. This rearrangement joins TRBV7-2 to TRBJ2-1, with 8 bases that match TRBD2. V gave up 3 bases and J gave up 5 bases; unmatched junction bases: 6. The germline CDR1 and CDR2 sequences are SGHTA and FQGNSA. CDR3 size: 15 residues.

This clonotype turned up a few times. V gene TRBV2 combines with J gene TRBJ1-5; D is uncertain. This CDR3 contains 13 residues. The V gene lost 6 bases and the J gene lost 7 bases, with 13 bases spanning the gap. In germline, CDR1 is SNHLY, CDR2 FYNNEI. The CDR3 loop is CASREREGQPQHF. In DNA form, the CDR3 reads TGTGCCAGCAGGGAAAGGGAAGGACAGCCCCAGCATTTT.

The table lists this clonotype with many counts. V is TRBV11-2 and J is TRBJ2-4; no definite D call. Per germline, CDR1 SGHAT and CDR2 FQNNGV. CDR3 size: 13 residues. Trimming took off 1 base at V and 4 bases at J, with 5 bases between the two ends. CDR3: CASSLGAKNIQYF. DNA for the CDR3: TGTGCCAGCAGCTTAGGGGCTAAAAACATTCAGTACTTC. The full variable domain, with the rest looked up from reference TRBV11-2 and TRBJ2-4, is EAGVAQSPRYKIIEKRQSVAFWCNPISGHATLYWYQQILGQGPKLLIQFQNNGVVDDSQLPKDRFSAERLKGVDSTLKIQPAKLEDSAVYLCASSLGAKNIQYFGAGTRLSVL.

In regard to this clonotype: This CDR3 is missing its conserved last phenylalanine or tryptophan, likely due to a read error. The chain is built from TRBV6-9 and TRBJ1-2, with 7 bases lining up with TRBD1. The junction had 4 bases not matched to a gene; V was cut back by 4 bases and J by 8 bases. The germline V gene encodes CDR1 MNHGY and CDR2 SVAAGI. The CDR3 sequence is 12 residues long. The CDR3 bases are TGTGCCAGCAGTTTGGGACAGCGAGGCTACACCCTC. Its translation is CASSLGQRGYTL.

The CDR3 reads CASSVDRTSLGTQYF. In DNA form, the CDR3 reads TGTGCCAGCAGCGTAGATCGTACTAGTTTAGGGACCCAGTACTTC. The chain links TRBV9 to TRBJ2-5; perhaps TRBD2 as D (5 bases). CDR3 length: 15 amino acids. Looked up from germline, CDR1 is SGDLS and CDR2 is YYNGEE. Trimming left V 0 bases short and J 7 bases short, with 16 bases between.

This clonotype was counted a few times. The J gene is TRBJ2-7, the V gene TRBV20-1, with 13 nucleotides matching TRBD2. The CDR3 is 13 residues long. Germline values: CDR1 DFQATT, CDR2 SNEGSKA (reference sequence). J gave up 7 bases and V 3 bases, and 3 bases lay outside the gene matches. The CDR3 loop is CSASQLAGGEQYF. The CDR3 bases are TGCAGTGCTAGCCAACTAGCGGGAGGGGAGCAGTACTTC.

This clonotype showed up many times. The CDR3 spells CASSRTRDVNEQFF. Written as DNA, the CDR3 is TGTGCCAGCAGCCGCACCCGGGACGTCAATGAGCAGTTCTTC. The rearrangement links TRBV11-2 to TRBJ2-1; D is possibly TRBD1 or TRBD2 (5 bases each). V was clipped by 5 bases and J by 6 bases, with 14 bases between them. This CDR3 is 14 amino acids long. Germline V lookup: CDR1 SGHAT, CDR2 FQNNGV.

This clonotype was picked up many times. V gene TRBV20-1 combines with J gene TRBJ1-1, with D hard to call. V lost 0 bases and J 0 bases, leaving 8 bases between the germline ends. Germline CDR1 is DFQATT and CDR2 is SNEGSKA (reference sequence). The CDR3 totals 14 residues. CDR3 sequence reads: CSAREASMNTEAFF. In DNA, the CDR3 is TGCAGTGCTAGAGAAGCCAGTATGAACACTGAAGCTTTCTTT.

The chain uses TRBV27 and TRBJ2-1; the match to TRBD2 covers 7 bases. This CDR3 region has 15 residues. Trimming removed 3 bases from V and 8 bases from J; junction bases left unmatched: 10. The germline CDR1 and CDR2 sequences are MNHEY and SMNVEV (reference sequence). The DNA for the CDR3 is TGTGCCAGCAGTTTCGCGGGAGCTCGGTACGATGAGCAGTTCTTC. This gives the protein CASSFAGARYDEQFF.

With respect to this clonotype: It may be a read error: a sequence one base away is much more abundant. This rearrangement joins TRBV2 to TRBJ2-1; no clear D gene. The CDR3 extends over 13 amino acids. CDR1 is SNHLY, CDR2 FYNNEI, per germline. Trimming pared 7 bases from V and 15 bases from J, leaving 22 bases between. The CDR3 reads CASTPARAGMTFF. The CDR3, as DNA: TGTGCCAGCACGCCAGCGAGAGCTGGAATGACGTTCTTC.

The CDR3 reads CASKTSGSSYEQYF. DNA for the CDR3: TGCGCCAGCAAGACTAGCGGGAGCTCCTACGAGCAGTACTTC. This chain connects TRBV5-1 to TRBJ2-7, with 12 bases matching TRBD2. V shed 6 bases and J 0 bases; nucleotides not matched to a gene: 1. The CDR3 consists of 14 residues. CDR1 is SGHRS and CDR2 is YFSETQ in the germline V gene.

The rearrangement joins TRBV7-8 to TRBJ2-2; TRBD2 matches 10 bases. The length of the CDR3 is 18 residues. V gave up 4 bases and J gave up 0 bases; unmatched junction bases: 8. Germline loops: CDR1 SGHVS, CDR2 FQNEAQ. The CDR3 reads CASSSSTSGFANTGELFF. The CDR3 DNA reads TGTGCCAGCAGCTCATCGACTAGCGGGTTCGCGAACACCGGGGAGCTGTTTTTT.

This clonotype was seen at least ten times. V gene TRBV10-1 combines with J gene TRBJ2-1; 7 positions match TRBD1. In germline, CDR1 is WNHNN, CDR2 SYGVQD (reference sequence). This CDR3 has 14 residues. J was trimmed by 4 bases and V by 4 bases; bases with no gene match: 4. The CDR3 spells CASSGGQSYNEQFF. The DNA of the CDR3 is TGCGCCAGCAGTGGGGGACAGTCTTACAATGAGCAGTTCTTC.

This clonotype has a count of ten or more. The chain joins TRBV9 to TRBJ2-7; TRBD2 agrees at 11 bases. CDR1 is SGDLS, CDR2 YYNGEE, per germline. The CDR3 length is 15 residues. The V and J ends lost 4 bases and 5 bases, in that order; junction bases with no gene match: 8. The CDR3 loop reads CASSPTSGSPHEQYF. The CDR3 region has the DNA TGTGCCAGCAGCCCAACTAGCGGGAGCCCCCACGAGCAGTACTTC.

The rearrangement links TRBV4-1 to TRBJ2-3, with 7 positions matching TRBD2. After removal of 3 bases from V and 0 bases from J, the junction contained 9 bases not matched to a gene. Germline CDR1 and CDR2: MGHRA and YSYEKL. The CDR3 has 17 residues. This CDR3 reads CASSHPGSGRSTDTQYF. The CDR3 bases are TGCGCCAGCAGCCACCCCGGTAGCGGGCGAAGCACAGATACGCAGTATTTT.

Regarding this clonotype: A read error may produce the germline difference seen at one junction end. The chain uses TRBV6-2 or TRBV6-3 and TRBJ2-4, with a tentative D call TRBD2 (6 bases). This CDR3 is built from 13 residues. Germline CDR1 is MNHEY and CDR2 is SVGEGT. CDR3 DNA sequence: TGTACCAGCCGGGAGAGATTTGAAAACATTCAGTACTTC. This encodes CTSRERFENIQYF.